This T cell receptor beta chain was sequenced during a study of blood T cell repertoires in COVID-19. About the study: There were acute and convalescent COVID-19 samples, and they came from the United States, Italy and Spain. The cDNA or gDNA used as material had been derived from T cells, B-cell-depleted T cells, or PBMCs.

There are 16 residues in the CDR3. Germline V gene data show CDR1 as SGHKS and CDR2 as YYEKEE (reference sequence). With 3 bases clipped from V and 1 base from J, the junction kept 5 bases outside the gene matches. Clones were read by immunoSEQ multiplex PCR, and TCRdb kept only the in-frame ones, dropping some. This sample has 45,000 to 50,000 clones, with approximately 85% found just once. The receptor comes from an elderly woman with COVID-19, enrolled during active disease. Sequencing input: peripheral blood. The chain recombines TRBV5-5 with TRBJ1-3; 9 nucleotides line up with TRBD1. In nucleotides, the CDR3 is TGTGCCAGCAGCTCCGACAGGGGGAGGTCTGGAAACACCATATATTTT. It encodes CASSSDRGRSGNTIYF.